Given below is one T cell receptor beta chain in context. Antigen: not known. This CDR3 spans 18 amino acids. The entry originates in a study of blood T cells in healthy people across ages. The second PCR ran about 6 to 12 cycles with a sample-barcoded 5' primer and J-beta primers. TCRdb ran MiXCR on the 5' RACE reads and lists one entry per CDR3 protein. There are hundreds of thousands of distinct CDR3 sequences in the sample; roughly 49% occur only once, and about 32% lies in the top ten. Study results and caveats: PBMCs went unsorted, and a conclusive naive versus antigen-experienced comparison was therefore prevented.

Sequenced sample: blood. This chain links TRBV21-1 with TRBJ1-5. TRBV21-1 is reported as a pseudogene. This TCR was sampled from an older woman in good health. The CDR3 nucleotides read TGTGCCAGCAGCCAGGGCCCAGGTCGGCAGTATAGCAATCAGCCCCAGCATTTT. This encodes CASSQGPGRQYSNQPQHF.